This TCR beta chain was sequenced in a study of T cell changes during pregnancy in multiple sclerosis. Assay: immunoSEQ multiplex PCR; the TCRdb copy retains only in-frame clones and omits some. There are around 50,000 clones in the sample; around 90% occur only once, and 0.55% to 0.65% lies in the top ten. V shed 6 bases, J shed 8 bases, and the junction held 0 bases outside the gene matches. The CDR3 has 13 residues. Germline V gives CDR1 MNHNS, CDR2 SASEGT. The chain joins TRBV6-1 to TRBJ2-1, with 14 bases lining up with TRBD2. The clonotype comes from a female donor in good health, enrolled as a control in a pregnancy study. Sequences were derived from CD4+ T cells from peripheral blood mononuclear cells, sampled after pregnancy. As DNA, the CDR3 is TGTGCCAGCAGGACTAGCGGGGGGGATGAGCAGTTCTTC. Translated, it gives CASRTSGGDEQFF.